This T cell receptor (beta chain) emerged from a study of vaccination and CD4 T cells after COVID-19 (dated by TCRdb to between 2022 and 2023). Regarding the complete study: Every convalescent patient had a positive nasal swab PCR test for SARS-CoV-2, with mild disease in eight to ten patients and severe disease in one. Post-vaccine blood samples were taken a median of 72 days after the second vaccine dose, with a range of 14 to 241 days. In around ten COVID-19 convalescent patients and a few infection-naive healthy vaccine recipients, the spike-specific CD4+ TCR repertoire before mRNA vaccination was compared with the repertoire after mRNA vaccination. The convalescent cohort comprised six males and four females, including two Hispanic individuals, seven Caucasians, two Asians and one multiracial person. Control cultures used a CEFX viral epitope pool as positive control, an HIV-1 Nef peptide pool as negative control, or no peptide. Post-COVID blood samples were collected from convalescent patients a median of approximately 100 days after diagnosis, with a range of roughly 35 to 170 days. The cultures were stimulated with overlapping spike peptide pools from SARS-CoV-2 and from the common cold coronaviruses HCoV-NL63, HCoV-OC43 and HCoV-229E. Participants received two doses of either the Pfizer-BioNTech BNT162b2 vaccine (n=8) or the Moderna mRNA-1273 vaccine (n=2).

The treatment or condition label, read with the paper, signifies: roughly 11-day PBMC culture with coronavirus spike peptide pools or control peptides (ViraFEST assay). The ViraFEST assay was used in the study, in which antigen-specific T cells were expanded with peptide pools and expanded clonotypes were subsequently identified by TCR sequencing. The positive SARS-CoV-2 PCR tests of the convalescent patients were dated from March to December 2020, before the Alpha, Beta and Delta variants emerged in the United States. PBMCs were cultured at roughly 2 million per well in IMDM supplemented with about 5% human AB serum and about 10 IU/ml IL-2, with roughly 10 ug/ml peptide pools added. Half of the culture medium was replaced with fresh IL-2-containing medium on days 3 and 7. After less than 12 days of culture, CD4+ T cells were isolated by negative selection using the EasySep CD4+ T cell isolation kit. Ficoll-Paque Plus gradient centrifugation was used to isolate PBMCs from whole blood, and the isolated PBMCs were then either used fresh or cryopreserved at -140C. In general, triplicate wells were set up for every culture condition.

Notes on this clonotype: Its antigen target is currently unknown. No base-level quality is on record; no much larger clone is a single base apart.

General findings and caveats noted by the study authors: Of the vaccine-specific clones found in convalescent patients, nearly all (304 of 307) were mono-reactive for SARS-CoV-2 spike instead of being cross-reactive with common cold coronaviruses. The study included relatively few convalescent patients and did not analyze early timepoints after natural infection. The median count of SARS-CoV-2-reactive clonotypes went up from roughly 21 after infection to 35 to 40 after vaccination, although the change was not significant. In convalescent patients, a median around 90% of post-vaccine SARS-CoV-2-reactive clones were detected only after vaccination, suggesting vaccine-specific priming.

Relative to germline, V is 7 bases shorter and J is 9 bases shorter, with 15 bases between their ends. Taken from the germline V gene, the CDR1 and CDR2 loops are MDHEN and SYDVKM. The CDR3 sequence holds 12 residues, the cysteine and phenylalanine included. The CDR3 DNA has 36 bases and is translated from base 1. The library came from PCR. At the Johns Hopkins FTIC core, DNA from the cultured CD4+ T cells underwent TCR sequencing with the Oncomine TCR Beta short-read assay. The QIAamp micro DNA kit was used to extract genomic DNA from the cultured CD4+ T cells. Oncomine TCR Beta libraries made from cultured CD4+ T cells were pooled using unique dual indexes and sequenced on an Illumina iSeq 100. The authors processed their data as follows. Non-productive sequences were removed, and CDR3s that did not start with C, did not end with F or W, or were shorter than 7 amino acids were discarded. Antigen-specific clonotypes were identified with the MANAFEST web application by comparing peptide-stimulated wells with reference and other culture wells. Positive clones required FDR below 0.05, an odds ratio above 5, and productive frequency above 0.1% in at least two of three replicate wells. A clonotype counted as cross-reactive if it showed significant expansion both in the SARS-CoV-2 spike wells and in at least one common cold coronavirus spike condition. CDR3 homology was assessed with Levenshtein distances (stringdist) and unrooted phylogenetic trees (ape) in R version 3.6.1. TCRdb ran its own pipeline on the public reads, namely fastp trimming at Q25 and MiXCR clone calling, and kept in-frame beta chains. Every entry covers one CDR3 protein and lists the most common genes and DNA from its rows. None of the V and J calls come from the authors' own analysis; TCRdb made them. In this sample the table shows about 10,000 distinct CDR3 sequences, less than 70% of which occur a single time. The ten largest clonotypes hold about 11% of the sample.

This sequence uses TRBV28 and TRBJ1-1; TRBD1 is perhaps the D gene, given 5 matching bases. This sequence originates from a human donor who had recovered from COVID-19. Specimen: CD4+ T cells from blood, cultured in vitro. The CDR3 protein sequence reads: CASTPWGGKAFF. The DNA is TGTGCCAGCACCCCCTGGGGGGGGAAAGCTTTCTTT.